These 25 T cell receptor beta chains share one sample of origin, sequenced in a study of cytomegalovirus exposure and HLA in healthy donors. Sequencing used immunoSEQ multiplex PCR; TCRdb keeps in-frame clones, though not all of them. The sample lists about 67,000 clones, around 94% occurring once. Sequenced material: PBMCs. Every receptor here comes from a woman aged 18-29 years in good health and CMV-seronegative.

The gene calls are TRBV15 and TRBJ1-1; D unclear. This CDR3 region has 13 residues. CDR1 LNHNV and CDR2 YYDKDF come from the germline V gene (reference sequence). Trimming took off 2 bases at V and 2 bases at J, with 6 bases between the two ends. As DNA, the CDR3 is TGTGCCACCAGCAGAAACTTCAACACTGAAGCTTTCTTT. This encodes CATSRNFNTEAFF.

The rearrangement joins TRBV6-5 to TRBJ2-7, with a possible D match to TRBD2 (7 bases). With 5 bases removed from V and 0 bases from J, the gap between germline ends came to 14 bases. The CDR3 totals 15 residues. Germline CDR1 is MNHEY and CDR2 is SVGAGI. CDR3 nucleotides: TGTGCCAGCAGTAGGGGGGGAGCGAGCTCCTACGAGCAGTACTTC. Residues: CASSRGGASSYEQYF.

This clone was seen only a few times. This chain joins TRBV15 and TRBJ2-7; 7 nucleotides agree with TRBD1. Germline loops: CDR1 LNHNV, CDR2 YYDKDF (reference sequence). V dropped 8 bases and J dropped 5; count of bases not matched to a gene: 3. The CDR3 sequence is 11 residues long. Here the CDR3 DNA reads TGTGCCACCCCGACAGGGAACGAGCAGTACTTC. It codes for CATPTGNEQYF.

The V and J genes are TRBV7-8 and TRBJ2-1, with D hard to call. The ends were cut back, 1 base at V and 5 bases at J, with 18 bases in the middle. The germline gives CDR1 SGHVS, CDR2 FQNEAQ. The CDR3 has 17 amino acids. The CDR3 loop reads CASSLGAVRHANNEQFF. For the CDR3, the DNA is TGTGCCAGCAGCTTAGGAGCAGTCCGACATGCCAACAATGAGCAGTTCTTC.

CDR3 sequence reads: CASSHGQVSQETQYF. The CDR3 coding sequence is TGCGCCAGCAGTCATGGACAGGTTAGCCAAGAGACCCAGTACTTC. The genes are TRBV5-1 and TRBJ2-5; TRBD1 agrees at 7 bases. The J segment lost 1 base and the V segment lost 5 bases, leaving 8 bases of the junction unmatched. CDR1 is SGHRS, CDR2 YFSETQ, per germline. The CDR3 loop spans 15 amino acids.

Here the CDR3 DNA reads TGTGCCAGTAGTAGACCGGGACAAACTTACGAGCAGTACTTC. This encodes CASSRPGQTYEQYF. The chain carries TRBV19 and TRBJ2-7; a possible D gene is TRBD1 (6 bases). The V gene lost 4 bases and the J gene lost 4 bases, with 14 bases spanning the gap. There are 14 residues in the CDR3. The germline gives CDR1 LNHDA, CDR2 SQIVND (reference sequence).

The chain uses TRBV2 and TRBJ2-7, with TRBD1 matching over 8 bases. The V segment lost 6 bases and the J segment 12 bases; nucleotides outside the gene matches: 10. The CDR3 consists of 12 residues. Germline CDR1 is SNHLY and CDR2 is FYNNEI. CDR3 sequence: CASRGDRFRRYF. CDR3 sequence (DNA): TGTGCCAGCAGGGGGGACAGGTTCAGACGGTACTTC.

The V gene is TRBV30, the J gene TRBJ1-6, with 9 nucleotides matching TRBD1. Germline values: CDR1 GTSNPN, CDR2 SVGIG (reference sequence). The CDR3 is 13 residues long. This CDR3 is CALARDRDSPLHF. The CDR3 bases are TGTGCTTTGGCCAGGGACAGGGACTCACCCCTCCACTTT. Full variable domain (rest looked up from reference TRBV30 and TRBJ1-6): SQTIHQWPATLVQPVGSPLSLECTVEGTSNPNLYWYRQAAGRGLQLLFYSVGIGQISSEVPQNLSASRPQDRQFILSSKKLLLSDSGFYLCALARDRDSPLHFGNGTRLTVT.

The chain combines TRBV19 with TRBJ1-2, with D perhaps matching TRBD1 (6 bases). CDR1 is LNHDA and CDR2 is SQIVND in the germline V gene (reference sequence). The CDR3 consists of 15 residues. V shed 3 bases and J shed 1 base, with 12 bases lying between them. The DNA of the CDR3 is TGTGCCAGTAGTATCGACAGGTGGAGTAACTATGGCTACACCTTC. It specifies CASSIDRWSNYGYTF.

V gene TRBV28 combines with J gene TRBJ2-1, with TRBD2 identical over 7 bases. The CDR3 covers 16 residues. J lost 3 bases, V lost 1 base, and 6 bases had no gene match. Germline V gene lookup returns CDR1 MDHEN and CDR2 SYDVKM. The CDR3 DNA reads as TGTGCCAGCAGTTTATTGGGGACTAAAAACTACAATGAGCAGTTCTTC. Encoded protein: CASSLLGTKNYNEQFF.

Here the CDR3 reads CATSRVNRIGDRNRYEQYF. The CDR3 DNA reads as TGTGCCACCAGCAGAGTAAACCGAATCGGGGACAGGAACCGCTACGAGCAGTACTTC. This chain connects TRBV15 to TRBJ2-7; 8 bases align to TRBD1. The J segment lost 3 bases and the V segment lost 1 base, leaving 17 bases of the junction unmatched. The length of the CDR3 is 19 residues. Per germline, CDR1 LNHNV and CDR2 YYDKDF (reference sequence).

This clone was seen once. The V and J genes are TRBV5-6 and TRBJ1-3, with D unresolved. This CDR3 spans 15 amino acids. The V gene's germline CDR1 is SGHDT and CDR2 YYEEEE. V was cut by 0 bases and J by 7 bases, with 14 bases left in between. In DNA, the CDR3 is TGTGCCAGCAGCTTGGGGGCCCAGATACGGAACACCATATATTTT. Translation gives CASSLGAQIRNTIYF.

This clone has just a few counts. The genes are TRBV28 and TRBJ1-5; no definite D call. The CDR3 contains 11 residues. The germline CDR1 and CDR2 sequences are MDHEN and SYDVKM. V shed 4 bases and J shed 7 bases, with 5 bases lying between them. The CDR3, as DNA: TGTGCCAGCAGTTCTAGGCAGCCCCAGCATTTT. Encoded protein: CASSSRQPQHF.

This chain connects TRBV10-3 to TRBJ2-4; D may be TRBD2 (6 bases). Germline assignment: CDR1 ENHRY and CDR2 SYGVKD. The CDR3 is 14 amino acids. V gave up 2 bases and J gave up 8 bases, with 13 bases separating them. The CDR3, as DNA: TGTGCCATCAGTGAGGGCGGCAGGGAGGACATTCAGTACTTC. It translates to CAISEGGREDIQYF.

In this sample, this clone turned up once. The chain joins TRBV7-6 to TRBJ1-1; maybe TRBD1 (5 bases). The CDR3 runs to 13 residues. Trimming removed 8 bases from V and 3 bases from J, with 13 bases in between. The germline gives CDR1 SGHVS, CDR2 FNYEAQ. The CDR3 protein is CASSSGAYTEAFF. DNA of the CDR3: TGTGCCAGCTCTTCTGGGGCTTACACTGAAGCTTTCTTT.

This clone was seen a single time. The CDR3 loop reads CASSFAGGNEQFF. The CDR3 DNA sequence: TGTGCCAGCAGCTTCGCGGGGGGCAATGAGCAGTTCTTC. The chain has TRBV11-3 and TRBJ2-1; 8 bases align to TRBD2. The ends lost 3 bases at V and 6 bases at J; junction bases unmatched: 1. Germline V gene data show CDR1 as SGHNT and CDR2 as YENEEA. The CDR3 has 13 amino acids.

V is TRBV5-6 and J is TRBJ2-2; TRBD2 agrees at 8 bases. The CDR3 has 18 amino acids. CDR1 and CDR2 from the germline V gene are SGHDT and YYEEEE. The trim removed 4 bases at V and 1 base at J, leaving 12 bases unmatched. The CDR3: CASSPLGSGVLNTGELFF. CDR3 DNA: TGTGCCAGCAGCCCTCTGGGTAGCGGGGTATTGAACACCGGGGAGCTGTTTTTT.

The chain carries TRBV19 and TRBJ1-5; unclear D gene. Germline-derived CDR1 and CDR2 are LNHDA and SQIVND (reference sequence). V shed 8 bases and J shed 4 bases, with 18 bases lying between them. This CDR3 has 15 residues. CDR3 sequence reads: CASQFMGRRNQPQHF. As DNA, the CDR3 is TGTGCCAGTCAATTCATGGGGAGGAGGAATCAGCCCCAGCATTTT.

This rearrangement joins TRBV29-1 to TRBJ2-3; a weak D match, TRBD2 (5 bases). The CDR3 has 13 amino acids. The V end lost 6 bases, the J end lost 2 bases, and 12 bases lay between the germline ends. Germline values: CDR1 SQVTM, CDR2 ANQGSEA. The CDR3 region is CSVAPGITDTQYF. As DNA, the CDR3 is TGCAGCGTCGCGCCCGGGATCACAGATACGCAGTATTTT.

The CDR3 loop is CAISRDRDANEQFF. CDR3 nucleotide sequence: TGTGCCATCAGTAGGGACAGGGACGCCAATGAGCAGTTCTTC. The chain links TRBV10-3 to TRBJ2-1; 9 bases match TRBD1. This CDR3 has 14 residues. Looked up from germline, CDR1 is ENHRY and CDR2 is SYGVKD. The J segment lost 6 bases and the V segment lost 5 bases, leaving 5 bases of the junction unmatched.

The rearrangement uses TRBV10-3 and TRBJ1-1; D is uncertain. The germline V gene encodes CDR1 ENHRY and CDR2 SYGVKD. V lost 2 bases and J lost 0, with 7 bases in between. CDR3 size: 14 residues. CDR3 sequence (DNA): TGTGCCATCAGTGAGGAGGGAATGAACACTGAAGCTTTCTTT. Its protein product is CAISEEGMNTEAFF.

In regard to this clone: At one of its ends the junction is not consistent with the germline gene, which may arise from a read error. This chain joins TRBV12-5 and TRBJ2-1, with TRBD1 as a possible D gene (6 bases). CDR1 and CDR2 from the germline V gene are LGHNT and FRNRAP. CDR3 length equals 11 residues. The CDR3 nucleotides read TGTGCCCACTCACCTGGGGGCTTGATGATCTTC. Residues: CAHSPGGLMIF.

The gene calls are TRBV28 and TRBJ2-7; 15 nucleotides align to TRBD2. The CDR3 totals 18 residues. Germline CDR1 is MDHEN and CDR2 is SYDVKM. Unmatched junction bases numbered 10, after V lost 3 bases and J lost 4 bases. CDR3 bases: TGTGCCAGCAGTTTCTCAAGCTGGACTAGCGGGGGGGCTTACGAGCAGTACTTC. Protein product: CASSFSSWTSGGAYEQYF.

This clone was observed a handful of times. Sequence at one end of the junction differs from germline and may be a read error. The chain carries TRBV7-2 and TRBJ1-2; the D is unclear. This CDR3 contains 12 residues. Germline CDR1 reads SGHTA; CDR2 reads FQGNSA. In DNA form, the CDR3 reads TGTGCCAGCAGTTTAGGAGGGCGTGGCTACACCTTC. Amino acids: CASSLGGRGYTF.

The chain's CDR3 is CASSPVTGGGMNTEAFF. The CDR3 nucleotides read TGTGCCAGCTCACCAGTGACAGGGGGTGGGATGAACACTGAAGCTTTCTTT. The V gene is TRBV18, the J gene TRBJ1-1; 9 nucleotides align to TRBD1. Germline lookup yields CDR1 KGHSH and CDR2 LQKENI. The CDR3 has 17 residues. Trimming cost V 2 bases and J 0 bases; bases outside gene matches: 7. The variable domain in full, with the rest retrieved from reference TRBV18 and TRBJ1-1, is NAGVMQNPRHLVRRRGQEARLRCSPMKGHSHVYWYRQLPEEGLKFMVYLQKENIIDESGMPKERFSAEFPKEGPSILRIQQVVRGDSAAYFCASSPVTGGGMNTEAFFGQGTRLTVV.